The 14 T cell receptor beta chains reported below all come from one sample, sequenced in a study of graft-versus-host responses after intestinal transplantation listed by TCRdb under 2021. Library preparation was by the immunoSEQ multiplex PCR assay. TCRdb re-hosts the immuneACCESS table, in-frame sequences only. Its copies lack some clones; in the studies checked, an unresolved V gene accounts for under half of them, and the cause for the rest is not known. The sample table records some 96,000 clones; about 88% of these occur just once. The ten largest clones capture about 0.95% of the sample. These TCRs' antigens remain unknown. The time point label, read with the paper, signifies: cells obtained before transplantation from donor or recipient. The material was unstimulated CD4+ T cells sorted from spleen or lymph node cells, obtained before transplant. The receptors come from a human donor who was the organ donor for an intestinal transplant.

The CDR3: CASSPSSGTDWNTEAFF. CDR3 DNA: TGTGCCAGCAGCCCCTCATCTGGGACAGACTGGAACACTGAAGCTTTCTTT. V gene TRBV9 combines with J gene TRBJ1-1; 7 bases match TRBD1. V lost 4 bases to trimming and J lost 1 base; unmatched junction nucleotides: 13. This CDR3 has 17 residues. Germline V gene sequence: CDR1 SGDLS, CDR2 YYNGEE.

CDR3 in amino acids: CASSRQTGSGTDTQYF. In DNA, the CDR3 is TGTGCCAGCAGCCGACAGACAGGATCTGGCACAGATACGCAGTATTTT. The rearrangement uses TRBV4-2 and TRBJ2-3, with a possible D match to TRBD1 (6 bases). CDR3 length: 16 residues. From germline, CDR1 is LGHNA and CDR2 YNFKEQ. The germline V and J ends were trimmed by 4 bases and 1 base, with 15 bases remaining between them.

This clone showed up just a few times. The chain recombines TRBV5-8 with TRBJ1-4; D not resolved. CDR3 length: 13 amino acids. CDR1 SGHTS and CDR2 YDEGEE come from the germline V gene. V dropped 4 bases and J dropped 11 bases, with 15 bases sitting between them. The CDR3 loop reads CASSEGFENKLFF. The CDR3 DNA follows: TGTGCCAGCAGCGAGGGATTCGAGAATAAACTGTTTTTT.

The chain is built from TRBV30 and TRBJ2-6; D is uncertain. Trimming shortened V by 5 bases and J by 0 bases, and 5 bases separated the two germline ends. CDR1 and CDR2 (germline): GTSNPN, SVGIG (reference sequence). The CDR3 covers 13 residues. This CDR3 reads CAWGVSGANVLTF. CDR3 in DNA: TGTGCCTGGGGAGTCTCTGGGGCCAACGTCCTGACTTTC.

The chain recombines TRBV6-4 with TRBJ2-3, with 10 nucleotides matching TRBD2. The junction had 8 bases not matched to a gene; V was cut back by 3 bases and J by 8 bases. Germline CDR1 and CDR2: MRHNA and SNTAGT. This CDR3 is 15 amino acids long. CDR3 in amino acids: CASSEVAGGDGTQYF. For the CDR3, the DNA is TGTGCCAGCAGTGAAGTAGCGGGGGGAGATGGTACGCAGTATTTT.

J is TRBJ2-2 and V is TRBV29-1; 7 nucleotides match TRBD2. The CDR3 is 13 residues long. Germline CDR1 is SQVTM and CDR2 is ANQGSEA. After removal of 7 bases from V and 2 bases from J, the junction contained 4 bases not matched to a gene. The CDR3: CSAREVNTGELFF. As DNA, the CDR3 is TGCAGCGCTCGGGAGGTAAACACCGGGGAGCTGTTTTTT.

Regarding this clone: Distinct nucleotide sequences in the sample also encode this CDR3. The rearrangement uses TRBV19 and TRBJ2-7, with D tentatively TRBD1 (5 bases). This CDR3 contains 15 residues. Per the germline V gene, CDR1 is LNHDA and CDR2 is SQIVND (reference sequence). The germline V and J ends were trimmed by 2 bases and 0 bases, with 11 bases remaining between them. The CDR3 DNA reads TGTGCCAGTAGTATACGGCAGGGCAGCTCCTACGAGCAGTACTTC. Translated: CASSIRQGSSYEQYF. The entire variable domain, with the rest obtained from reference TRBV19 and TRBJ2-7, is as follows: DGGITQSPKYLFRKEGQNVTLSCEQNLNHDAMYWYRQDPGQGLRLIYYSQIVNDFQKGDIAEGYSVSREKKESFPLTVTSAQKNPTAFYLCASSIRQGSSYEQYFGPGTRLTVT.

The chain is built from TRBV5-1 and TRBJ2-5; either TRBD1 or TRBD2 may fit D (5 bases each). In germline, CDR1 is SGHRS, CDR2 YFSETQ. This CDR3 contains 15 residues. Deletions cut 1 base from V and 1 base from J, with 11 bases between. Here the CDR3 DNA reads TGCGCCAGCAGCTTGTACCAGGGAGTCCAAGAGACCCAGTACTTC. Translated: CASSLYQGVQETQYF.

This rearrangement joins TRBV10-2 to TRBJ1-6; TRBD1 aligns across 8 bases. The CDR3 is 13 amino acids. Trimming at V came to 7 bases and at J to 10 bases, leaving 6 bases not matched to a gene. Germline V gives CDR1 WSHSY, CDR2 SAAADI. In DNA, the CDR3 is TGCGCCAGCATCCGGGACAGGCGGTCACCCCTCCACTTT. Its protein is CASIRDRRSPLHF.

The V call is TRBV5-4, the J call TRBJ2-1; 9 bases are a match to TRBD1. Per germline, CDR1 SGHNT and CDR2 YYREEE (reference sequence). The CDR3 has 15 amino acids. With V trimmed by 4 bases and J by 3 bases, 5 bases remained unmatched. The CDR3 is CASSPDRGYYNEQFF. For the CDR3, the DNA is TGTGCCAGCAGCCCGGACAGGGGCTACTACAATGAGCAGTTCTTC.

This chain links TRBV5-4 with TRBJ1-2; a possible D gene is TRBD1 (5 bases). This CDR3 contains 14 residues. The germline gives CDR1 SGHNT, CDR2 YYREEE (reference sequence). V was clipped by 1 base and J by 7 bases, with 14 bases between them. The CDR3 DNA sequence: TGTGCCAGCAGCTTGTCGACCCAGGGCCGTGGCTACACCTTC. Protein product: CASSLSTQGRGYTF.

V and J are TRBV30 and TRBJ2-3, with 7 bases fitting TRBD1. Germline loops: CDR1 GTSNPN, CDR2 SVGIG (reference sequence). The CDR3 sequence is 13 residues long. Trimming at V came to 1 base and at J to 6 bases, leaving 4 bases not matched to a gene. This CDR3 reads CAWSGGQADTQYF. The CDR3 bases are TGTGCCTGGAGTGGCGGACAGGCCGATACGCAGTATTTT.

CDR3 sequence reads: CASSFRGTSDYNEQFF. The CDR3, as DNA: TGTGCCAGCAGCTTCCGGGGGACTAGCGACTACAATGAGCAGTTCTTC. This chain joins TRBV11-2 and TRBJ2-1; 10 positions match TRBD2. Germline-derived CDR1 and CDR2 are SGHAT and FQNNGV. J was trimmed by 3 bases and V by 3 bases; bases with no gene match: 5. The CDR3 consists of 16 residues. The variable domain in full, completed from reference TRBV11-2 and TRBJ2-1, reads EAGVAQSPRYKIIEKRQSVAFWCNPISGHATLYWYQQILGQGPKLLIQFQNNGVVDDSQLPKDRFSAERLKGVDSTLKIQPAKLEDSAVYLCASSFRGTSDYNEQFFGPGTRLTVL.

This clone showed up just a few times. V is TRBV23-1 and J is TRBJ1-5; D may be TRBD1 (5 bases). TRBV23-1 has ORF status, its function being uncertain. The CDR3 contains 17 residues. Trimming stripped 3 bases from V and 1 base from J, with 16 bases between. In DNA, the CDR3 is TGCGCCAGCAGTCACCTGGGCAGCTGGGACAGCAATCAGCCCCAGCATTTT. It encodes CASSHLGSWDSNQPQHF.